The 2 T cell receptor beta chains in this list originate from one sample, sequenced in a study of CD8+CD57+ T cells in acquired aplastic anemia. The TCR beta profiling, which covered VDJ combination and CDR3 sequence, was carried out using genomic DNA as the template. Each CDR3 protein is one row after TCRdb ran MiXCR on the reads. The sample has about 200,000 distinct CDR3 sequences; around three fifths are singletons. Individuals selected for sequencing had exhibited CD8+CD57+ cell expansion on flow cytometry. The sample consisted of sorted CD4+, CD8+, or CD8+CD57+ T cells (not recorded which) from PBMCs. The receptors were sampled from a human donor with aplastic anemia.

V and J are TRBV2 and TRBJ2-3, with TRBD2 identical over 7 bases. Germline V gene lookup returns CDR1 SNHLY and CDR2 FYNNEI. The CDR3 length is 17 residues. Trimming removed 6 bases from V and 6 bases from J; junction bases left unmatched: 18. In DNA, the CDR3 is TGTGCCAGCAGAGGATCGGGACTACGGTTGCCCGTGGATACGCAGTATTTT. Translation: CASRGSGLRLPVDTQYF. Supplemented by reference TRBV2 and TRBJ2-3, the full variable domain reads EPEVTQTPSHQVTQMGQEVILRCVPISNHLYFYWYRQILGQKVEFLVSFYNNEISEKSEIFDDQFSVERPDGSNFTLKIRSTKLEDSAMYFCASRGSGLRLPVDTQYFGPGTRLTVL.

The J gene is TRBJ2-7, the V gene TRBV7-2, with 9 nucleotides matching TRBD2. Germline trimming cut 5 bases from V and 2 bases from J; bases unmatched to any gene: 13. The CDR3 is 17 amino acids. The germline V gene has CDR1 SGHTA and CDR2 FQGNSA. CDR3 in amino acids: CASSPRGGGHRAYEQYF. Here the CDR3 DNA reads TGTGCCAGCAGCCCCCGCGGGGGGGGGCATCGGGCCTACGAGCAGTACTTC.